This T cell receptor (beta chain) was captured by sequencing in a study of cytomegalovirus exposure and HLA in healthy donors. Germline V gene lookup returns CDR1 SGHNT and CDR2 YYREEE (reference sequence). This CDR3 is built from 13 residues. The V and J ends lost 4 bases and 7 bases respectively, with 15 bases between them. The table came from immunoSEQ multiplex PCR; TCRdb's copy has only in-frame clones and leaves some out. The sample consists of 110,000 to 150,000 clones, 94% of them appearing once. Points from the study as a whole: The study designated over 150 TCR beta chains cytomegalovirus-associated. Rarity held for most TCR sequences, but there were some public TCRs that occurred in many donors. A later analysis found first-cohort TCR clusters tended to co-occur in the approximately 110 validation repertoires. With high specificity and sensitivity, the classifier reportedly diagnosed cytomegalovirus status.

Points on this clone: The antigen remains undetermined.

The sequencing sample was made of PBMCs. This TCR came from a young man in good health and CMV-seropositive. This chain links TRBV5-4 with TRBJ2-7; TRBD1 might be the D (6 bases). The CDR3 coding sequence is TGTGCCAGCAGCCCCGCCCCCGACAGGGAGCAGTACTTC. It codes for CASSPAPDREQYF.